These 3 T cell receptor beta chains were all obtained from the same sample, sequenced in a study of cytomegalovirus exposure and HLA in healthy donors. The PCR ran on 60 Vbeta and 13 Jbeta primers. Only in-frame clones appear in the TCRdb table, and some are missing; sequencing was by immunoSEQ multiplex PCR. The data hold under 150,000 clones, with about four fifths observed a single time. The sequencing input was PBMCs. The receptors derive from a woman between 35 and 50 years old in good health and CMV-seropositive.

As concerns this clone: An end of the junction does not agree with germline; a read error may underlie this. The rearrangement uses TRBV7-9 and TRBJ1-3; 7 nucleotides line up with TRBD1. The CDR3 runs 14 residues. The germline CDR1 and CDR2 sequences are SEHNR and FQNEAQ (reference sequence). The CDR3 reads CSSSLGTAGNTIYF. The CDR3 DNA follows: TGTTCCAGCAGCTTAGGGACAGCTGGAAACACCATATATTTT. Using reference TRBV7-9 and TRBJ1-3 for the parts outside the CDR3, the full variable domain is DTGVSQNPRHKITKRGQNVTFRCDPISEHNRLYWYRQTLGQGPEFLTYFQNEAQLEKSRLLSDRFSAERPKGSFSTLEIQRTEQGDSAMYLCSSSLGTAGNTIYFGEGSWLTVV.

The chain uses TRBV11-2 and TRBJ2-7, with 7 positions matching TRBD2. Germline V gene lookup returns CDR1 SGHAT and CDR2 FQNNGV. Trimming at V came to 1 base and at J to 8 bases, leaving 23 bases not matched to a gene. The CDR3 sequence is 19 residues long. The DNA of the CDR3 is TGTGCCAGCAGCTTAGGCTCCATATCGGGGCGGGAGTGGAAGGCTCAGCAGTACTTC. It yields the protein CASSLGSISGREWKAQQYF.

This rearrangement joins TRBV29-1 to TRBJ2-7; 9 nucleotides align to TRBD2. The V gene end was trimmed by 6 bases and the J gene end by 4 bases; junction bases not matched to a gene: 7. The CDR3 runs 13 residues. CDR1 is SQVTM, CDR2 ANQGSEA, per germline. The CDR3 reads CSVLAGEGYEQYF. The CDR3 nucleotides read TGCAGCGTATTAGCGGGAGAGGGTTACGAGCAGTACTTC.